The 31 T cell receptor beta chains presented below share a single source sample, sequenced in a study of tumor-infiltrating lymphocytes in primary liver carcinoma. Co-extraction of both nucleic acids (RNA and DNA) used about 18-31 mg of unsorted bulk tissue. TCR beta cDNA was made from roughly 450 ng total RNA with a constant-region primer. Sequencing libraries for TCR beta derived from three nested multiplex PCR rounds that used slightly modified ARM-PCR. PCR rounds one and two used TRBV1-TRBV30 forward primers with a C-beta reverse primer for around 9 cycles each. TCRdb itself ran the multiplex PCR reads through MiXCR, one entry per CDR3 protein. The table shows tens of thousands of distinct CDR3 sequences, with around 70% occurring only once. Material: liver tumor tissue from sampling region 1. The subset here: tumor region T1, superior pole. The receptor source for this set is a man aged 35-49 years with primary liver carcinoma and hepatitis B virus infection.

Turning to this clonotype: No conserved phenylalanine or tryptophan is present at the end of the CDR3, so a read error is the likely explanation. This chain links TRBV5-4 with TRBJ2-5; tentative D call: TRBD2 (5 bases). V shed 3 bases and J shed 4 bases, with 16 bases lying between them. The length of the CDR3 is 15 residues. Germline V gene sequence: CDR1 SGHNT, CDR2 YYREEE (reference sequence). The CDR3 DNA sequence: TGTGCCAGCAGCTACCGACATGGGAGAGGAGAGACCCAGTACTTA. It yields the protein CASSYRHGRGETQYL.

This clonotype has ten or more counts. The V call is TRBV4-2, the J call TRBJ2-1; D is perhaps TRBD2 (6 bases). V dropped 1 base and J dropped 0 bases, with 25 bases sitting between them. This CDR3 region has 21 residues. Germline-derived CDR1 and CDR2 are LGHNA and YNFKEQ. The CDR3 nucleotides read TGTGCCAGCAGCCAAGGCTGGATTAGCGGACAACGTGACAGCTCCTACAATGAGCAGTTCTTC. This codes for CASSQGWISGQRDSSYNEQFF.

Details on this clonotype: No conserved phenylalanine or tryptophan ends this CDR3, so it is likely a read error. DNA for the CDR3: TGTGCCAGCAGCTTAGCGGAAGCGGGAGTGGAGGGCACAGATACGCAGTATTAT. It specifies CASSLAEAGVEGTDTQYY. The chain combines TRBV7-3 with TRBJ2-3; the match to TRBD2 covers 8 bases. The CDR3 spans 18 residues. CDR1 SGHTA and CDR2 FQGTGA come from the germline V gene. Unmatched junction bases numbered 11, after V lost 2 bases and J lost 1 base.

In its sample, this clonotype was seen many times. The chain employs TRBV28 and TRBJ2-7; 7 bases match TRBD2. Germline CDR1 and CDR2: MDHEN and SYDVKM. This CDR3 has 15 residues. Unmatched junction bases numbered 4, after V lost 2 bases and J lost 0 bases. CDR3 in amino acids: CASSLGGLTSYEQYF. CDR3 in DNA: TGTGCCAGCAGTTTAGGGGGACTAACCTCCTACGAGCAGTACTTC. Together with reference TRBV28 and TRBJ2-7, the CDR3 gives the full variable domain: DVKVTQSSRYLVKRTGEKVFLECVQDMDHENMFWYRQDPGLGLRLIYFSYDVKMKEKGDIPEGYSVSREKKERFSLILESASTNQTSMYLCASSLGGLTSYEQYFGPGTRLTVT.

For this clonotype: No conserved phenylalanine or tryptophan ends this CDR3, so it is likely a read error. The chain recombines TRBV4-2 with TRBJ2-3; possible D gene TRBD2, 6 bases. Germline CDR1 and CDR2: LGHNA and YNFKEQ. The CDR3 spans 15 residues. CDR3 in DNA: TGTGCCAGCAGTCAAGATCGAGGCGGGGCGGATACGCAGTATTAT. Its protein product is CASSQDRGGADTQYY.

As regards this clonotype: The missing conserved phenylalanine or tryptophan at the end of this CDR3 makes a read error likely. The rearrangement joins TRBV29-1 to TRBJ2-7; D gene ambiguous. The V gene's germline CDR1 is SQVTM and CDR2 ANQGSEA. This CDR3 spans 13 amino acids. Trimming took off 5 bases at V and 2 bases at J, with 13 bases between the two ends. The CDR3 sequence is CSVFGRAAYEQYL. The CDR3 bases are TGCAGCGTTTTCGGACGGGCCGCCTACGAGCAGTACCTC.

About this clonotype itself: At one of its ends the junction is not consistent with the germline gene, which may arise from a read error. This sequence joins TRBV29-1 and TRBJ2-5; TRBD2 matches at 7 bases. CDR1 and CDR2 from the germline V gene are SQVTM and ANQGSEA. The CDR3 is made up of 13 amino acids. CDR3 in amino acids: CSVGGRAAETQCF. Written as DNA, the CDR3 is TGCAGCGTTGGTGGGAGGGCCGCCGAGACACAGTGCTTC.

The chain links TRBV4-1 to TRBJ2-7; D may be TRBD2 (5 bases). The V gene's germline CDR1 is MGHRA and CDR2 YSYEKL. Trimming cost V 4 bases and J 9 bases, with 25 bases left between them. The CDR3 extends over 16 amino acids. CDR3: CASSLLADDLGFGQYF. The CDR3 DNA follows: TGCGCCAGCAGCCTTCTAGCCGACGATCTTGGGTTCGGGCAGTACTTC.

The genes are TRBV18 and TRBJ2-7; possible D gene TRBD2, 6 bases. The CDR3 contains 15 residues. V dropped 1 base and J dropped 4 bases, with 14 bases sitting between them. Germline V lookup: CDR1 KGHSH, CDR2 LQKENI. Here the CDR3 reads CASSPLVGTRYEQYF. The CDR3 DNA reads TGTGCCAGCTCACCACTTGTGGGGACTCGGTACGAGCAGTACTTC.

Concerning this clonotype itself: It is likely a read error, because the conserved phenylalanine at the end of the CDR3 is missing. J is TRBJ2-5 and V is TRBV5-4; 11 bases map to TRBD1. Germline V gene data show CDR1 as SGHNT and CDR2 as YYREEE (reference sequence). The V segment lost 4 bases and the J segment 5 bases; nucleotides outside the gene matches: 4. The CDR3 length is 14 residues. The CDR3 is CASSTDRGLETQYL. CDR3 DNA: TGTGCCAGCAGCACGGACAGGGGGCTGGAGACCCAGTACCTC.

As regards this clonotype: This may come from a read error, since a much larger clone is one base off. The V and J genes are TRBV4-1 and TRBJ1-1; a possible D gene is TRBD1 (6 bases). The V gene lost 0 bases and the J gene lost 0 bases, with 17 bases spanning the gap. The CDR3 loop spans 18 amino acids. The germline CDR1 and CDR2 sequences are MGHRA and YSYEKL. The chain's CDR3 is CASSQDRGGGFMNTEAFF. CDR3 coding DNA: TGCGCCAGCAGCCAAGATAGGGGGGGGGGCTTCATGAACACTGAAGCTTTCTTT.

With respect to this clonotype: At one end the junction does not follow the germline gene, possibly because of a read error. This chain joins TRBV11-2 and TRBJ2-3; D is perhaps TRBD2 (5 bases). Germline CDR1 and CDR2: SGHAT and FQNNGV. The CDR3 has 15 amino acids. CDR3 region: CTSSFQASSTDTQYF. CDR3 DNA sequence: TGTACCAGCAGCTTTCAGGCTTCTAGCACTGATACGCAGTATTTT.

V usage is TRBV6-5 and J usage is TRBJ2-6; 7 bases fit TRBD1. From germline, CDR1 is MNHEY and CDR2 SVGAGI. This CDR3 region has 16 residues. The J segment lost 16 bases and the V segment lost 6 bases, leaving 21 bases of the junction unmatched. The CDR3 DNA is TGTGCCAGCAGGGCAGGGGACAGATCCGGGGTCAACCTTCTGACTTTC. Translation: CASRAGDRSGVNLLTF.

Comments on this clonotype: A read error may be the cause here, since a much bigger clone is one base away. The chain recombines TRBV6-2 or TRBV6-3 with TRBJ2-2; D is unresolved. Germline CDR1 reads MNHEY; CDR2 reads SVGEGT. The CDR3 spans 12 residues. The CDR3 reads CASRLPPWTDIF. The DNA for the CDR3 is TGTGCCAGCAGGCTTCCCCCCTGGACCGACATTTTT.

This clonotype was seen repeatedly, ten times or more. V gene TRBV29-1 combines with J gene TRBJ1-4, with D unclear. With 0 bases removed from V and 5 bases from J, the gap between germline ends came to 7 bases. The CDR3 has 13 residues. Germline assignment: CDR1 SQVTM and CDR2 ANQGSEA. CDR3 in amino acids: CSVEEGRNEKLFF. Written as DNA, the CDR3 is TGCAGCGTTGAAGAGGGAAGGAATGAAAAACTGTTTTTT.

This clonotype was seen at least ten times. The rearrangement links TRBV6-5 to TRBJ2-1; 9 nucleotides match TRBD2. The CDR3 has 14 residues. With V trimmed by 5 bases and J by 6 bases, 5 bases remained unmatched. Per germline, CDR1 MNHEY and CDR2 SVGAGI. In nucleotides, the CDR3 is TGTGCCAGCAGTGTAGCGGGAGCGTCCAATGAGCAGTTCTTC. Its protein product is CASSVAGASNEQFF.

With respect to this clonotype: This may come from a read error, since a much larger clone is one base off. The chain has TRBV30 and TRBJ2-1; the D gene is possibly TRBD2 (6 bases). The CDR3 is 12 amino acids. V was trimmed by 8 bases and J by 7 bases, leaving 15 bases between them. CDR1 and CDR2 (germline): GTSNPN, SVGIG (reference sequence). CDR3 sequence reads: CAGDWEVNEQFF. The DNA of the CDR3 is TGTGCCGGCGATTGGGAGGTAAATGAGCAGTTCTTC. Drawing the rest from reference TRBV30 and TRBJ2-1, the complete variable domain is SQTIHQWPATLVQPVGSPLSLECTVEGTSNPNLYWYRQAAGRGLQLLFYSVGIGQISSEVPQNLSASRPQDRQFILSSKKLLLSDSGFYLCAGDWEVNEQFFGPGTRLTVL.

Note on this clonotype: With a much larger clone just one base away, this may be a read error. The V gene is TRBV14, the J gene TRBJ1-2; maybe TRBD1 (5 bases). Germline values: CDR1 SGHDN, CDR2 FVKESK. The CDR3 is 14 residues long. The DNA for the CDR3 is TGTGCCAGCAACCAAGACAGATTGGAGAACGGCTACACCTTC. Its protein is CASNQDRLENGYTF.

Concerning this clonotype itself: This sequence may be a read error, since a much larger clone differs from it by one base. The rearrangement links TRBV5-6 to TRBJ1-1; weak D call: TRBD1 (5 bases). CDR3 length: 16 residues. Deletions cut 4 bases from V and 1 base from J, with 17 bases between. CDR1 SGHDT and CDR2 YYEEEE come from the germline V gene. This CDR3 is CASSRGPSAKNTEAFF. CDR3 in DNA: TGTGCCAGCAGCCGGGGACCCTCAGCGAAGAACACTGAAGCTTTCTTT.

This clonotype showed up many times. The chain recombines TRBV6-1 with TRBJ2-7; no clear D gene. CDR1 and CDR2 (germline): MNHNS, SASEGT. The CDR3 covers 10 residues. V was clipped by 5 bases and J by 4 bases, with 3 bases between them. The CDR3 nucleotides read TGTGCCAGCAGTCGTTACGAGCAGTACTTC. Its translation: CASSRYEQYF.

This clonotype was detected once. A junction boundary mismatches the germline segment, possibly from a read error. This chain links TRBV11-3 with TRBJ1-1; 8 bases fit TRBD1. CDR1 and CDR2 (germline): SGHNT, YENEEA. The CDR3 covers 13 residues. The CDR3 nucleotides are TGTGCCAGAAGCTTAGCAGGGGGCACTGGAGCTTTCTTT. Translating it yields CARSLAGGTGAFF.

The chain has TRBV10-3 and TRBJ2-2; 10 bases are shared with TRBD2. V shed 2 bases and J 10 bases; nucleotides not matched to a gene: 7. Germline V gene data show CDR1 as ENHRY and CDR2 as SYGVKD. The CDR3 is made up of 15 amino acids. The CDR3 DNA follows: TGTGCCATCAGTGAGGATAGGACTAGCGGTGCGGAGCTGTTTTTT. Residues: CAISEDRTSGAELFF.

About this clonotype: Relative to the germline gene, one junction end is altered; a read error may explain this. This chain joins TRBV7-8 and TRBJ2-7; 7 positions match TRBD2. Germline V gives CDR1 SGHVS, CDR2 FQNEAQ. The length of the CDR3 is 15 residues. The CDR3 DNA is TGTGCCAGCAGCTTAGCGCCCTGGACTAGGAACGAGCAGTATTTC. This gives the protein CASSLAPWTRNEQYF.

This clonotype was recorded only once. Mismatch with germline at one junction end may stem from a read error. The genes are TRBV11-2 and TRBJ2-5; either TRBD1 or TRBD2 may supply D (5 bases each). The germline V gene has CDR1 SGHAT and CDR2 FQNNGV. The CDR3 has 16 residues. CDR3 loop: CASNLGSSDPGETQYF. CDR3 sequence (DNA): TGTGCCAGCAACTTAGGGAGTAGCGACCCAGGGGAGACCCAGTACTTC.

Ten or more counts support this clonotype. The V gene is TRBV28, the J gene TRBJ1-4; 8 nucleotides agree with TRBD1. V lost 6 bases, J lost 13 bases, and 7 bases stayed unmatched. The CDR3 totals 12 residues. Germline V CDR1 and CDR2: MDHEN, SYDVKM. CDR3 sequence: CASSLGTGLLFF. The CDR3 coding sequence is TGTGCCAGCAGCCTAGGGACAGGCCTACTGTTTTTT.

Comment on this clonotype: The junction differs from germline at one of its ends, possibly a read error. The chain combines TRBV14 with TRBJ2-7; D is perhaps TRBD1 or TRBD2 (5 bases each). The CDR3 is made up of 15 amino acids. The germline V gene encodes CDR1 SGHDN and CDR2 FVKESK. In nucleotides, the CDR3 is TGTGCCAGCAGCTCCCGGGAACAGGACTCCTACGAGGAGTACTTC. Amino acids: CASSSREQDSYEEYF.

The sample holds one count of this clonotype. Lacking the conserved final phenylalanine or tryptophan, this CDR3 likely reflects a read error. CDR3 sequence (DNA): TGTGTCAGCACACTAGAAAGCAATGAGCAGTTCTCC. This encodes CVSTLESNEQFS. The rearrangement links TRBV6-6 to TRBJ2-1; D is perhaps TRBD2 (5 bases). CDR1 and CDR2 (germline): MNHNY, SVGAGI (reference sequence). The CDR3 consists of 12 residues.

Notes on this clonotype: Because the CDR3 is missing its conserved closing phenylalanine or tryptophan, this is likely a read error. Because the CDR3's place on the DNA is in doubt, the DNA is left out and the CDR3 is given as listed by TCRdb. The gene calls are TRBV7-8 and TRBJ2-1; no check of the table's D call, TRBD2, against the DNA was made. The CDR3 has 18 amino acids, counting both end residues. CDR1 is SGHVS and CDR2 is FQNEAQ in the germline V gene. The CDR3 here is CASSSAITSGRTYNEQFL.

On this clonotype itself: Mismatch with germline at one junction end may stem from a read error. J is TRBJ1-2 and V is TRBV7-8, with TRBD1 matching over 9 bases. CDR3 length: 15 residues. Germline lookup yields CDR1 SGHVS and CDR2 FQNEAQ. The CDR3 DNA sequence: TGTACCAGCAGCCCTCGGACAGGGGTGAACCATGGCTACGCCTTC. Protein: CTSSPRTGVNHGYAF.

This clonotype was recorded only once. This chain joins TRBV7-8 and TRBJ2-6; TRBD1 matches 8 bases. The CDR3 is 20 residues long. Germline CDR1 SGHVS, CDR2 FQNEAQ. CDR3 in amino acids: CISSRRTGPQLGTGANVLTF. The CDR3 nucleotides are TGTATCAGCAGCCGCCGGACAGGGCCTCAACTCGGAACTGGGGCCAACGTCCTGACTTTC.

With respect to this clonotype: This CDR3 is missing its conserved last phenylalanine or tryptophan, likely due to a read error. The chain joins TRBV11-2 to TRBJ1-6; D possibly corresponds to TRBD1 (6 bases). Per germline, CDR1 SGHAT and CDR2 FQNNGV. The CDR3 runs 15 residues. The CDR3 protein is CASREGRGRASPLHL. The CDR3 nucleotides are TGTGCCAGCAGGGAAGGCAGGGGCCGGGCGTCACCTCTCCACCTT.